Listed below are T cell receptor beta chains from one sample, sequenced in a study of blood T cell repertoires in COVID-19. TCRdb's copy holds only in-frame clones and misses some; the assay was immunoSEQ multiplex PCR. The sample includes approximately 240,000 clones, approximately 90% of them seen just once. Specimen: peripheral blood. The receptors shown here come from a woman aged 40-49 years who had recovered from COVID-19. CDR3s include the opening cysteine and the closing phenylalanine or tryptophan. Each record gives: J gene, V gene, D gene, clone size, CDR3 protein, CDR3 DNA. A D gene is named only where the DNA matches it firmly. The size of a clone is reported for some rows only, either as once, few or many, or as a class for expanded clones.

J gene: TRBJ2-5; V gene: TRBV7-2; D gene: TRBD2; clone size: .; CDR3 protein: CASSLVPSGGAETQYF; CDR3 DNA: TGTGCCAGCAGCTTAGTCCCTAGCGGGGGGGCGGAGACCCAGTACTTC
J gene: TRBJ2-5; V gene: TRBV27; D gene: .; clone size: .; CDR3 protein: CASRNAGGGVSRQETQYF; CDR3 DNA: TGTGCCAGCAGAAATGCCGGGGGTGGGGTGAGCAGGCAGGAGACCCAGTACTTC
J gene: TRBJ2-1; V gene: TRBV25-1; D gene: TRBD2; clone size: .; CDR3 protein: CASSDYGTSDYNEQFF; CDR3 DNA: TGTGCCAGCAGTGATTATGGGACTAGCGACTACAATGAGCAGTTCTTC
J gene: TRBJ1-5; V gene: TRBV7-9; D gene: .; clone size: few; CDR3 protein: CASASSGGLDSNQPQHF; CDR3 DNA: TGTGCCAGCGCCAGCAGCGGGGGGCTAGATAGCAATCAGCCCCAGCATTTT
J gene: TRBJ1-2; V gene: TRBV12-3/TRBV12-4; D gene: .; clone size: .; CDR3 protein: CASRLTGSVYTF; CDR3 DNA: TGTGCCAGCAGGCTTACAGGCTCCGTCTACACCTTC
J gene: TRBJ2-7; V gene: TRBV6-1; D gene: .; clone size: .; CDR3 protein: CASSEFGLRDF; CDR3 DNA: TGTGCCAGCAGTGAATTCGGACTGAGGGACTTC
J gene: TRBJ2-2; V gene: TRBV5-4; D gene: TRBD1; clone size: .; CDR3 protein: CASSIGQGGDTGELFF; CDR3 DNA: TGTGCCAGCAGCATCGGACAGGGAGGAGACACCGGGGAGCTGTTTTTT
J gene: TRBJ1-2; V gene: TRBV6-6; D gene: TRBD1; clone size: .; CDR3 protein: CASSYDRVNYGYTF; CDR3 DNA: TGTGCCAGCAGTTACGACAGGGTTAACTATGGCTACACCTTC
J gene: TRBJ2-5; V gene: TRBV5-1; D gene: .; clone size: .; CDR3 protein: CASSLFRQGGEETQYF; CDR3 DNA: TGCGCCAGCAGCTTGTTTAGGCAGGGGGGAGAAGAGACCCAGTACTTC
J gene: TRBJ2-1; V gene: TRBV5-1; D gene: .; clone size: .; CDR3 protein: CASGRTTITPYNEQFF; CDR3 DNA: TGCGCCAGCGGCAGGACTACTATTACCCCATACAATGAGCAGTTCTTC